This T cell receptor beta chain was captured in a study of identical twins. The study's findings and limits: Low generation-probability sequences were in excess among twin-shared out-of-frame alpha sequences. Potential partial confounding of zero-insertion analyses by invariant MAIT and iNKT cells was noted.

Note on this clonotype: The antigen remains unidentified.

TCRdb redid the calling of the 5' RACE reads with MiXCR, one entry per CDR3 protein. Of 600,000 to 700,000 distinct CDR3 sequences listed, 21% were seen once; the top ten hold approximately 4.5%. A further study also used this sample, focusing on T cells expressing NK-cell markers. As that study records: The eight sequenced donors comprised seven who were HCMV-seropositive and one who was seronegative. Several donors likewise had their CD3+CD56-NKG2C+ fraction led by these clonotypes.

The sequence derives from a woman between 18 and 29 years old in good health. The source material was PBMCs.

The DNA for the CDR3 is TGCAGCGTTGAAGGGGACAGGGGCCCTAAGACCCAGTACTTC. This sequence encodes CSVEGDRGPKTQYF. J is TRBJ2-5 and V is TRBV29-1, with 10 bases identical to TRBD1. V shed 1 base, J shed 6 bases, and the junction held 5 bases outside the gene matches. Germline CDR1 and CDR2: SQVTM and ANQGSEA. The CDR3 sequence is 14 residues long.